Presented here are 4 T cell receptor beta chains from one specimen sequenced in a study of regulatory T cells in long-lasting Graves disease. Construction of TCR beta libraries relied on iRepertoire HTBI primers and on Arm-PCR targeting CDR3 regions. TCRdb redid the calling of the multiplex PCR reads with MiXCR, one entry per CDR3 protein. Of about 300,000 distinct CDR3 sequences listed, roughly a fifth are singletons. Time point defined: persistent/refractory GD, antithyroid drugs over 5 years with positive TRAb. PBMC-derived RNA was used for the TCR library. Sequenced here: peripheral blood mononuclear cells (PBMCs), sampled when the disease was refractory, from a patient treated with antithyroid drugs. The receptors come from a female donor with Graves disease.

V gene TRBV6-2 or TRBV6-3 combines with J gene TRBJ1-1, with 8 bases matching TRBD1. Germline CDR1 reads MNHEY; CDR2 reads SVGEGT. V dropped 7 bases and J dropped 5; count of bases not matched to a gene: 9. This CDR3 spans 14 amino acids. CDR3 region: CASNNGQGGTEAFF. For the CDR3, the DNA is TGTGCCAGCAACAACGGACAGGGAGGGACTGAAGCTTTCTTT.

This sequence joins TRBV25-1 and TRBJ1-6, with D hard to call. Germline V gene sequence: CDR1 MGHDK, CDR2 SYGVNS. V was clipped by 1 base and J by 7 bases, with 5 bases between them. CDR3 length: 13 residues. The CDR3 spells CASSEFWNSPLHF. The DNA for the CDR3 is TGTGCCAGCAGTGAATTTTGGAATTCACCCCTCCACTTT.

This clonotype was counted between two and nine times. V gene TRBV7-2 combines with J gene TRBJ2-7; D is possibly TRBD1 (6 bases). Per germline, CDR1 SGHTA and CDR2 FQGNSA. V was clipped by 4 bases and J by 6 bases, with 19 bases between them. The length of the CDR3 is 15 residues. As DNA, the CDR3 is TGTGCCAGCAGCTCAGAGGTCAGGGGAAGCGGCGAGCAGTACTTC. Translating it yields CASSSEVRGSGEQYF.

This chain uses TRBV27 with TRBJ2-7; D possibly corresponds to TRBD1 (7 bases). The CDR3 sequence is 14 residues long. V lost 4 bases and J lost 3, with 13 bases in between. Germline assignment: CDR1 MNHEY and CDR2 SMNVEV (reference sequence). The CDR3 protein is CASSSTGRNYEQYF. CDR3 nucleotides: TGTGCCAGCAGTTCGACAGGGAGGAACTACGAGCAGTACTTC.